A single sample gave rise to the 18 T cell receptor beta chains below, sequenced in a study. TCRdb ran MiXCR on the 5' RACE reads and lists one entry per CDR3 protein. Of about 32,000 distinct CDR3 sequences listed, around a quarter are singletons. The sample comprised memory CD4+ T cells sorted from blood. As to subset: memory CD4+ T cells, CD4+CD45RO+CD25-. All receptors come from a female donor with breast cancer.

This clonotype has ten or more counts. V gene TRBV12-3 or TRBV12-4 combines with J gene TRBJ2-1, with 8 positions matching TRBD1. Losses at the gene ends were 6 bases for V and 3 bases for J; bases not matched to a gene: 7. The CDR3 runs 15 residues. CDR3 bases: TGTGCCAGCAGCCTCTCCGGGACAGGCTACAATGAGCAGTTCTTC. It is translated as CASSLSGTGYNEQFF.

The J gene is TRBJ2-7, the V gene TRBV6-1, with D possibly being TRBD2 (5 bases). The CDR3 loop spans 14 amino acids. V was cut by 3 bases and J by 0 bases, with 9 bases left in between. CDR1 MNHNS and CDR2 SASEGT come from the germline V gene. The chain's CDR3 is CASSEFEGSYEQYF. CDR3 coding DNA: TGTGCCAGCAGTGAGTTTGAGGGCTCCTACGAGCAGTACTTC.

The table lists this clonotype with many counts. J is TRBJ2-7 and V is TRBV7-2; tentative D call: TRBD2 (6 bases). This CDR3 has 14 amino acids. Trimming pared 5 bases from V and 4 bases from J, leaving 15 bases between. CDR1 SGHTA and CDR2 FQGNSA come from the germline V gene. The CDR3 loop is CASSTGLVAYEQYF. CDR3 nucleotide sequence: TGTGCCAGCAGCACGGGACTGGTGGCATACGAGCAGTACTTC.

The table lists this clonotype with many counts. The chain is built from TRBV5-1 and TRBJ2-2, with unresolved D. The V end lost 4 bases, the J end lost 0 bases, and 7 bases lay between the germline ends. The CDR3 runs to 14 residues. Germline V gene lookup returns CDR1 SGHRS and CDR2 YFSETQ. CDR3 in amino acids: CASSLRPNTGELFF. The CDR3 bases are TGCGCCAGCAGCCTCCGCCCGAACACCGGGGAGCTGTTTTTT.

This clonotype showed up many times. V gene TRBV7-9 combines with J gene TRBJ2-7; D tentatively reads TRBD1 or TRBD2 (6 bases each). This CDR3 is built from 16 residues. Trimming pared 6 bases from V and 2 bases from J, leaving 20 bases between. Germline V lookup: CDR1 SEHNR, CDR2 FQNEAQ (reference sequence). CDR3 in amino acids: CASSPQSGEAAYEQYF. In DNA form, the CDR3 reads TGTGCCAGCAGTCCCCAGTCAGGGGAGGCCGCCTACGAGCAGTACTTC.

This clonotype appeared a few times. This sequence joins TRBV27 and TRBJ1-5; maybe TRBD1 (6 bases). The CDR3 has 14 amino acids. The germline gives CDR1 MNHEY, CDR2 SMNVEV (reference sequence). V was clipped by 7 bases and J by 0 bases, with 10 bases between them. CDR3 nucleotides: TGTGCCAGCATGGGGGGGCCTAGCAATCAGCCCCAGCATTTT. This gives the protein CASMGGPSNQPQHF.

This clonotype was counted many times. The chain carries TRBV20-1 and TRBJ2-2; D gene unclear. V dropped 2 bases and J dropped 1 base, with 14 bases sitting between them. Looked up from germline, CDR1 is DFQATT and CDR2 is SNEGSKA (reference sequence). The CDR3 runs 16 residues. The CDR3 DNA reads TGCAGTGCTAGAATACCAGGAGAACTGAACACCGGGGAGCTGTTTTTT. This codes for CSARIPGELNTGELFF.

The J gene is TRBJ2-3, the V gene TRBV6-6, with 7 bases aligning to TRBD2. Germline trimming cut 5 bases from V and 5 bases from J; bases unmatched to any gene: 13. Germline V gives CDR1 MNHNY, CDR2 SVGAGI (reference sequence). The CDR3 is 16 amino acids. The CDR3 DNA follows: TGTGCCAGCAGTAAAGACTCGGGGGGAGAGAGAGATACGCAGTATTTT. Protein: CASSKDSGGERDTQYF.

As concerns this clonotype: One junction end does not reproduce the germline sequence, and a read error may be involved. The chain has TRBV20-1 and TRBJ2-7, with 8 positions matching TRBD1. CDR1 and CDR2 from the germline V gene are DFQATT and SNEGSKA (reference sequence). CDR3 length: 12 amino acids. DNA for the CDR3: TGCAGTGCTACAGGGGGCGGTCCCGGGCAGCACTTC. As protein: CSATGGGPGQHF.

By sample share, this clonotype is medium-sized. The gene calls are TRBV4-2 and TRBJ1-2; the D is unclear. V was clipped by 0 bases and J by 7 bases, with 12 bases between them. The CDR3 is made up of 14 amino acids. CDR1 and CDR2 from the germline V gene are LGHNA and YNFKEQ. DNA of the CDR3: TGTGCCAGCAGCCAAGATGGCCCCTCGCTTGGCTACACCTTC. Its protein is CASSQDGPSLGYTF.

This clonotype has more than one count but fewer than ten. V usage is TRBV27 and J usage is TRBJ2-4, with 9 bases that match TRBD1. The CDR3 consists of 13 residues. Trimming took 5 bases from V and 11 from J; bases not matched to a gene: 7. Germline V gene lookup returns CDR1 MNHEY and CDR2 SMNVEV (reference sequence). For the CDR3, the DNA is TGTGCCAGCAGTGGGACAGGGTTCAACGTTCAGTACTTC. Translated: CASSGTGFNVQYF.

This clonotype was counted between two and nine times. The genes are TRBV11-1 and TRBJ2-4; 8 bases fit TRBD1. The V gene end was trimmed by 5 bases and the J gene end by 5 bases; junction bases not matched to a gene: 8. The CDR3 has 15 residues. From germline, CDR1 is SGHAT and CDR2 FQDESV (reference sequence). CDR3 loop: CASSPGGGIENIQYF. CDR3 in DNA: TGTGCCAGCAGCCCAGGGGGCGGGATCGAAAACATTCAGTACTTC.

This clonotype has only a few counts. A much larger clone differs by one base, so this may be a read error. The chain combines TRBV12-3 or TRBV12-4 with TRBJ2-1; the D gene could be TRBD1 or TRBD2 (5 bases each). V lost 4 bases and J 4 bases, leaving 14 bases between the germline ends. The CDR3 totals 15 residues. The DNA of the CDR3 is TGTGCCAGCAGTTCTCCAGAGGGGCCGTACAATGAGCAGTTCTTC. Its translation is CASSSPEGPYNEQFF.

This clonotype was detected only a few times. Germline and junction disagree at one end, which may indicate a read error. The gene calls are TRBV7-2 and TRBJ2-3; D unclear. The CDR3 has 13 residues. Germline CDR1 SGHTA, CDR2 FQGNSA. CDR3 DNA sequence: TGTGCCAGCAGTGTTAGGCCGGCAGATACGCGGTATTTT. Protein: CASSVRPADTRYF.

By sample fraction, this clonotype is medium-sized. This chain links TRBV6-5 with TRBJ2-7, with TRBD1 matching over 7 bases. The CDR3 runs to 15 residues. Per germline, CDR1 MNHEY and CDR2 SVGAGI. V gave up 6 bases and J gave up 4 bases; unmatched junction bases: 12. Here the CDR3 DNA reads TGTGCCAGCAGCCTCTCCCCGGGACAGCCGTACGAGCAGTACTTC. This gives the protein CASSLSPGQPYEQYF.

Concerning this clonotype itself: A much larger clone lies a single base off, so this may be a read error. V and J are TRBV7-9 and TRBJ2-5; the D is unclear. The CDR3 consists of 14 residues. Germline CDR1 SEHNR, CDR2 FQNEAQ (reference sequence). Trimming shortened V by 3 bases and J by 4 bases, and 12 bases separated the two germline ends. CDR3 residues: CASSFPIHRETQYF. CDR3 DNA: TGTGCCAGCAGCTTTCCCATCCATCGAGAGACCCAGTACTTC.

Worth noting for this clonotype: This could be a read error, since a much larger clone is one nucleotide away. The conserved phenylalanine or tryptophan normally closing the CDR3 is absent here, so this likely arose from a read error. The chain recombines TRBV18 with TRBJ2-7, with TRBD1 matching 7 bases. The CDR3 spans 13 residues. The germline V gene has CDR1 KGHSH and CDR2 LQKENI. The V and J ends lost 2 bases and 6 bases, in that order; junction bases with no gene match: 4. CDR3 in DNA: TGTGCCAGCTCACCAACCACAGGGGTCGAGCAGTACCTC. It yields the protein CASSPTTGVEQYL.

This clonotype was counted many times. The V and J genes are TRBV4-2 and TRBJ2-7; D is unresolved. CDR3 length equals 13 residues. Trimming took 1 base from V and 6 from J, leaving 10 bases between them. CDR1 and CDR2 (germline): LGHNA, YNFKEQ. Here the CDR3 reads CASSQVSAAEQYF. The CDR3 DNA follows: TGTGCCAGCAGCCAAGTTTCGGCAGCCGAGCAGTACTTC.